This TCR beta chain was identified in a study of T cell responses to AZD1222 COVID-19 vaccine. Deletions cut 5 bases from V and 3 bases from J, with 20 bases between. Germline values: CDR1 MNHEY, CDR2 SVGEGT. CDR3 size: 16 residues. The method was immunoSEQ multiplex PCR; TCRdb's version includes in-frame clones alone and lacks a portion of them. The sample records approximately 260,000 clones, approximately 95% being singletons. This clonotype originated in an adult in good health. This sample comprised peripheral blood, obtained on day 0 of AZD1222 vaccination. The J gene is TRBJ2-7, the V gene TRBV6-2 or TRBV6-3; a weak D match, TRBD1 (5 bases). The CDR3 coding sequence is TGTGCCAGCAGTACCCATCGTGATTTGGGGCACTACGAGCAGTACTTC. Translated, it gives CASSTHRDLGHYEQYF.